This passage covers 15 T cell receptor beta chains from one sample sequenced in a study of T-cell reconstitution after alpha-beta-depleted transplantation in children. A library of TCRbeta sequences, prepared with unique molecular identifiers, was generated. Using its own MiXCR run on the PCR reads, TCRdb lists one record per CDR3 protein. Of over 70,000 distinct CDR3 sequences in the sample, 9% to 15% are singletons; the top ten hold approximately 15%. Sequencing was performed on PBMCs from the stem cell graft donor, taken from the stem cell graft. Every receptor here comes from a human donor who donated a stem cell graft to a child with inherited bone marrow failure.

The J gene is TRBJ1-1, the V gene TRBV6-2 or TRBV6-3, with 7 bases aligning to TRBD1. This CDR3 spans 14 amino acids. Trimming at V came to 5 bases and at J to 4 bases, leaving 7 bases not matched to a gene. Germline CDR1 and CDR2: MNHEY and SVGEGT. The CDR3 DNA reads TGTGCCAGCAGTCCGGGACAGACTCTCACTGAAGCTTTCTTT. Protein sequence: CASSPGQTLTEAFF.

Of note for this clonotype: Compared with germline, one end of the junction differs, possibly owing to a read error. The chain combines TRBV4-3 with TRBJ1-1; 7 nucleotides align to TRBD1. CDR3 length equals 16 residues. Germline V gene data show CDR1 as LGHNA and CDR2 as YSLEER. CDR3 protein: CASRQDQTGYYTEAFF. The CDR3 nucleotides are TGCGCCAGCAGACAAGACCAGACAGGGTACTACACTGAAGCTTTCTTT.

This clonotype was observed many times. V gene TRBV7-3 combines with J gene TRBJ2-3, with 13 positions matching TRBD2. CDR3 length: 14 amino acids. The ends lost 5 bases at V and 10 bases at J; junction bases unmatched: 6. In germline, CDR1 is SGHTA, CDR2 FQGTGA. The CDR3 region is CASSIGLAGEAQYF. The CDR3 nucleotides read TGTGCCAGCAGCATCGGACTAGCGGGGGAGGCGCAGTATTTT. Looking up the rest from reference TRBV7-3 and TRBJ2-3 gives the full variable domain: GAGVSQTPSNKVTEKGKYVELRCDPISGHTALYWYRQSLGQGPEFLIYFQGTGAADDSGLPNDRFFAVRPEGSVSTLKIQRTERGDSAVYLCASSIGLAGEAQYFGPGTRLTVL.

This clonotype has a count of ten or more. J is TRBJ1-1 and V is TRBV5-5, with TRBD1 matching 10 bases. This CDR3 spans 17 amino acids. The V and J ends lost 4 bases and 0 bases, in that order; junction bases with no gene match: 9. Germline lookup yields CDR1 SGHKS and CDR2 YYEKEE (reference sequence). Here the CDR3 reads CASSHLPGQGMNTEAFF. The CDR3 nucleotides are TGTGCCAGCAGCCACCTACCGGGACAGGGGATGAACACTGAAGCTTTCTTT.

This clonotype has ten or more counts. V is TRBV5-5 and J is TRBJ1-1, with D unresolved. The CDR3 extends over 12 amino acids. CDR1 and CDR2 (germline): SGHKS, YYEKEE (reference sequence). The V end was cut by 2 bases, the J end by 3 bases, with 5 bases between. CDR3 amino acids: CASSFPDTEAFF. The CDR3 DNA sequence: TGTGCCAGCAGCTTCCCGGACACTGAAGCTTTCTTT. The variable domain in full, completed from reference TRBV5-5 and TRBJ1-1, reads DAGVTQSPTHLIKTRGQQVTLRCSPISGHKSVSWYQQVLGQGPQFIFQYYEKEERGRGNFPDRFSARQFPNYSSELNVNALLLGDSALYLCASSFPDTEAFFGQGTRLTVV.

Ten or more counts support this clonotype. V usage is TRBV7-3 and J usage is TRBJ2-1, with D possibly TRBD2 on 6 matching bases. V dropped 4 bases and J dropped 2 bases, with 9 bases sitting between them. Germline V CDR1 and CDR2: SGHTA, FQGTGA. CDR3 length equals 14 residues. CDR3 in DNA: TGTGCCAGCAGCTGGGCGGGGCCCTACAATGAGCAGTTCTTC. The encoded protein is CASSWAGPYNEQFF.

The table lists this clonotype with many counts. This chain links TRBV11-2 with TRBJ2-2; 7 bases align to TRBD1. The V segment lost 2 bases and the J segment 4 bases; nucleotides outside the gene matches: 4. The CDR3 has 15 amino acids. Germline loops: CDR1 SGHAT, CDR2 FQNNGV. The CDR3 loop is CASSLLQGSTGELFF. The CDR3 bases are TGTGCCAGCAGCTTATTACAGGGGAGCACCGGGGAGCTGTTTTTT.

This clonotype has only a few counts. The CDR3 DNA is TGCGCCAGCTCTGACAGATTGAACACTGAAGCTTTCTTT. Translated, it gives CASSDRLNTEAFF. The V call is TRBV5-1, the J call TRBJ1-1; D is perhaps TRBD1 (5 bases). Germline V gene data show CDR1 as SGHRS and CDR2 as YFSETQ. The V and J ends lost 7 bases and 0 bases respectively, with 10 bases between them. This CDR3 has 13 residues.

The rearrangement joins TRBV7-2 to TRBJ2-6; D may match TRBD1 or TRBD2 (5 bases each). This CDR3 contains 16 residues. Deletions cut 3 bases from V and 0 bases from J, with 9 bases between. Germline V CDR1 and CDR2: SGHTA, FQGNSA. As DNA, the CDR3 is TGTGCCAGCAGCTTCGGGGCCTCCTCTGGGGCCAACGTCCTGACTTTC. This sequence encodes CASSFGASSGANVLTF.

This chain links TRBV29-1 with TRBJ1-4; 10 nucleotides align to TRBD1. This CDR3 comprises 15 residues. The V and J ends lost 1 base and 7 bases, in that order; junction bases with no gene match: 6. Germline values: CDR1 SQVTM, CDR2 ANQGSEA. CDR3 region: CSVEARTGGIEKLFF. CDR3 coding DNA: TGCAGCGTTGAAGCCCGGACAGGGGGGATTGAAAAACTGTTTTTT.

This clonotype came up many times. The CDR3 region has the DNA TGTGCCAGCAGCCCACTTCGGGGACAGGGACACGAGCAGTACTTC. Its translation: CASSPLRGQGHEQYF. The chain couples TRBV3-1 to TRBJ2-7; 9 bases fit TRBD1. The CDR3 length is 15 residues. V lost 4 bases, J lost 5 bases, and 9 bases stayed unmatched. CDR1 and CDR2 from the germline V gene are LGHDT and YNNKEL (reference sequence).

The chain links TRBV7-8 to TRBJ1-5; TRBD1 aligns across 7 bases. Germline V lookup: CDR1 SGHVS, CDR2 FQNEAQ. Losses at the gene ends were 5 bases for V and 1 base for J; bases not matched to a gene: 8. CDR3 length equals 16 residues. The chain's CDR3 is CASSVITGESNQPQHF. DNA for the CDR3: TGTGCCAGCAGCGTTATTACAGGGGAGAGCAATCAGCCCCAGCATTTT. The whole variable domain, remainder taken from reference TRBV7-8 and TRBJ1-5, is GAGVSQSPRYKVAKRGQDVALRCDPISGHVSLFWYQQALGQGPEFLTYFQNEAQLDKSGLPSDRFFAERPEGSVSTLKIQRTQQEDSAVYLCASSVITGESNQPQHFGDGTRLSIL.

This clonotype was counted ten times or more. V usage is TRBV28 and J usage is TRBJ2-1; D is uncertain. Germline CDR1 MDHEN, CDR2 SYDVKM. V was pared by 6 bases and J by 3 bases, with 15 bases between. The CDR3 has 15 amino acids. The CDR3 sequence is CASRTSMLDYNEQFF. CDR3 sequence (DNA): TGTGCCAGCAGAACCAGCATGCTCGACTACAATGAGCAGTTCTTC.

This clonotype has a count of ten or more. The junction does not match germline at one end; this may be a read error. The chain uses TRBV7-7 and TRBJ1-6, with D unclear. This CDR3 region has 13 residues. CDR1 is SSHAT and CDR2 is FNYEAQ in the germline V gene (reference sequence). Written as DNA, the CDR3 is TGTGCTAGCAGCTTAACCCAAAGTTCACCCCTCCACTTT. It yields the protein CASSLTQSSPLHF. Using reference TRBV7-7 and TRBJ1-6 for the parts outside the CDR3, the full variable domain is GAGVSQSPRYKVTKRGQDVTLRCDPISSHATLYWYQQALGQGPEFLTYFNYEAQPDKSGLPSDRFSAERPEGSISTLTIQRTEQRDSAMYRCASSLTQSSPLHFGNGTRLTVT.

This clonotype was found many times. The DNA for the CDR3 is TGTGCCAGCAGTGGAGGATCACCCCTCCACTTT. Protein: CASSGGSPLHF. J is TRBJ1-6 and V is TRBV25-1; no firm D call. From germline, CDR1 is MGHDK and CDR2 SYGVNS. Trimming stripped 4 bases from V and 10 bases from J, with 5 bases between. The CDR3 loop spans 11 amino acids.